These 13 T cell receptor beta chains were sequenced from one sample in a study of beta chain features in type 1 diabetes. Overall study results and limits: Among patients with Type 1 diabetes, TCRB CDR3s were moderately but significantly shorter in every one of the four CD4+ subsets.

Reverse transcription of all isolated RNA meant that expressed TCRB transcripts were sequenced. Libraries were prepared by immunoSEQ multiplex PCR; TCRdb keeps only in-frame clonotypes and omits some of them. The sample includes roughly 51,000 clones, roughly half seen only once; the top ten take roughly 2.6%. Their antigen targets remain unknown. Specimen: Tregs from blood. Every receptor here comes from a woman aged 40 to 50 with type 1 diabetes.

This chain connects TRBV6-1 to TRBJ2-6; D is perhaps TRBD1 (6 bases). Germline CDR1 is MNHNS and CDR2 is SASEGT. There are 14 residues in the CDR3. V was shortened by 4 bases and J by 7 bases, with 11 bases between the two germline ends. The CDR3 loop reads CASSAQGVANVLTF. In nucleotides, the CDR3 is TGTGCCAGCAGTGCACAGGGAGTAGCCAACGTCCTGACTTTC.

The chain links TRBV7-6 to TRBJ1-6; 8 positions match TRBD1. This CDR3 is built from 14 residues. Germline V gives CDR1 SGHVS, CDR2 FNYEAQ. The V and J ends lost 5 bases and 10 bases, in that order; junction bases with no gene match: 7. In DNA form, the CDR3 reads TGTGCCAGCAGCCGGGCGACAGGGGCCTCACCCCTCCACTTT. Encoded protein: CASSRATGASPLHF.

In regard to this clone: Different DNA sequences within this sample yield the same CDR3. The chain combines TRBV7-9 with TRBJ1-5, with D hard to call. Germline values: CDR1 SEHNR, CDR2 FQNEAQ (reference sequence). Trimming left V 3 bases short and J 2 bases short, with 2 bases between. The CDR3 covers 12 residues. The CDR3 loop is CASSFGNQPQHF. DNA for the CDR3: TGTGCCAGCAGCTTCGGCAATCAGCCCCAGCATTTT.

The chain has TRBV18 and TRBJ1-1; 7 bases are a match to TRBD1. This CDR3 comprises 13 residues. Germline V gives CDR1 KGHSH, CDR2 LQKENI. V dropped 4 bases and J dropped 7; count of bases not matched to a gene: 6. The CDR3 protein is CASSRTGASEAFF. CDR3 sequence (DNA): TGTGCCAGCTCACGAACAGGGGCCAGTGAAGCTTTCTTT.

The chain is built from TRBV7-2 and TRBJ1-2; TRBD1 matches 10 bases. J was trimmed by 8 bases and V by 5 bases; bases with no gene match: 8. The germline V gene encodes CDR1 SGHTA and CDR2 FQGNSA. The CDR3 covers 14 residues. This CDR3 is CASSGQGTGAGYTF. CDR3 nucleotides: TGTGCCAGCAGCGGACAGGGGACAGGGGCCGGCTACACCTTC.

The V call is TRBV28, the J call TRBJ2-2, with TRBD1 as a possible D gene (6 bases). The V and J ends lost 3 bases and 1 base respectively, with 12 bases between them. This CDR3 spans 16 amino acids. Per germline, CDR1 MDHEN and CDR2 SYDVKM. The CDR3 sequence: CASSFSDRRNTGELFF. CDR3 bases: TGTGCCAGCAGTTTCTCCGACAGGAGGAACACCGGGGAGCTGTTTTTT.

This chain connects TRBV18 to TRBJ2-5; possibly TRBD1 for D (6 bases). Trimming left V 3 bases short and J 2 bases short, with 10 bases between. The germline V gene encodes CDR1 KGHSH and CDR2 LQKENI. There are 14 residues in the CDR3. CDR3 DNA: TGTGCCAGCTCACCTGCCGGGACACAAGAGACCCAGTACTTC. Protein: CASSPAGTQETQYF.

Only one count was recorded for this clone. V gene TRBV6-6 combines with J gene TRBJ1-2; 10 nucleotides agree with TRBD1. Germline assignment: CDR1 MNHNY and CDR2 SVGAGI (reference sequence). V was pared by 6 bases and J by 7 bases, with 11 bases of the junction left unmatched. The CDR3 spans 15 residues. DNA for the CDR3: TGTGCCAGCAGAGATCCGGGACAGGGGAGCTCTGGCTACACCTTC. Its protein is CASRDPGQGSSGYTF.

A few counts support this clone. The V and J genes are TRBV29-1 and TRBJ1-1, with a possible D match to TRBD1 (5 bases). Trimming removed 7 bases at V and 0 bases at J, with 6 bases between. Looked up from germline, CDR1 is SQVTM and CDR2 is ANQGSEA. The CDR3 is made up of 11 amino acids. The CDR3 sequence: CSAGVNTEAFF. The CDR3 DNA reads as TGCAGCGCGGGGGTGAACACTGAAGCTTTCTTT.

The rearrangement uses TRBV28 and TRBJ2-5, with TRBD2 as a possible D gene (6 bases). V was trimmed by 10 bases and J by 6 bases, leaving 33 bases between them. CDR1 and CDR2 (germline): MDHEN, SYDVKM. This CDR3 has 18 residues. CDR3 residues: CATVFPGRGGGFVKTQYF. The DNA for the CDR3 is TGTGCCACCGTCTTTCCCGGGCGGGGAGGCGGGTTCGTGAAGACCCAGTACTTC.

Written as DNA, the CDR3 is TGTGCCAGCAGCGGACGGGACAAGCAGATGGGGAACACTGAAGCTTTCTTT. The encoded protein is CASSGRDKQMGNTEAFF. The rearrangement joins TRBV9 to TRBJ1-1; D is possibly TRBD1 (6 bases). The V gene's germline CDR1 is SGDLS and CDR2 YYNGEE. The length of the CDR3 is 17 residues. Trimming pared 3 bases from V and 1 base from J, leaving 19 bases between.

The chain uses TRBV18 and TRBJ1-1; 8 positions agree with TRBD1. Trimming at V came to 3 bases and at J to 3 bases, leaving 9 bases not matched to a gene. CDR1 is KGHSH, CDR2 LQKENI, per germline. This CDR3 is built from 16 residues. The CDR3 region has the DNA TGTGCCAGCTCACCCACCCTGACAGGGGCTTACACTGAAGCTTTCTTT. This encodes CASSPTLTGAYTEAFF.

The rearrangement joins TRBV19 to TRBJ2-7; 7 positions match TRBD1. Germline lookup yields CDR1 LNHDA and CDR2 SQIVND (reference sequence). The CDR3 contains 12 residues. The V segment lost 3 bases and the J segment 7 bases; nucleotides outside the gene matches: 3. This chain's CDR3 is CASSMGQNEQYF. In nucleotides, the CDR3 is TGTGCCAGTAGTATGGGACAGAATGAGCAGTACTTC.